This T cell receptor (beta chain) was recovered during a study of blood T cell repertoires in COVID-19. In the study overall: Acute-phase and convalescent COVID-19 samples originated in the United States, Italy and Spain. Sample material is recorded as cDNA or gDNA derived from T cells, B-cell-depleted T cells, or PBMCs.

Profiling relied on immunoSEQ multiplex PCR, and the TCRdb table lists in-frame clones only, not all of them. The table shows some 160,000 clones, with around four fifths occurring only once. Participants spanned ages about 18 to 100 years and resided in fewer than 30 US areas. Participants reported their clinical history, and cohort assignment relied on those reports. Germline lookup yields CDR1 SGHVS and CDR2 FQNEAQ. CDR3 size: 15 residues. The trim removed 5 bases at V and 9 bases at J, leaving 8 bases unmatched. The sequenced material came from PBMCs or T cells enriched from blood (not recorded which). The clonotype originates from a woman aged 45-59 years who had recovered from COVID-19. The V gene is TRBV7-8, the J gene TRBJ1-6, with 9 bases that match TRBD1. The CDR3 loop is CASSASGTGISPLHF. CDR3 nucleotide sequence: TGTGCCAGCAGCGCCTCCGGGACAGGGATTTCACCCCTCCACTTT.